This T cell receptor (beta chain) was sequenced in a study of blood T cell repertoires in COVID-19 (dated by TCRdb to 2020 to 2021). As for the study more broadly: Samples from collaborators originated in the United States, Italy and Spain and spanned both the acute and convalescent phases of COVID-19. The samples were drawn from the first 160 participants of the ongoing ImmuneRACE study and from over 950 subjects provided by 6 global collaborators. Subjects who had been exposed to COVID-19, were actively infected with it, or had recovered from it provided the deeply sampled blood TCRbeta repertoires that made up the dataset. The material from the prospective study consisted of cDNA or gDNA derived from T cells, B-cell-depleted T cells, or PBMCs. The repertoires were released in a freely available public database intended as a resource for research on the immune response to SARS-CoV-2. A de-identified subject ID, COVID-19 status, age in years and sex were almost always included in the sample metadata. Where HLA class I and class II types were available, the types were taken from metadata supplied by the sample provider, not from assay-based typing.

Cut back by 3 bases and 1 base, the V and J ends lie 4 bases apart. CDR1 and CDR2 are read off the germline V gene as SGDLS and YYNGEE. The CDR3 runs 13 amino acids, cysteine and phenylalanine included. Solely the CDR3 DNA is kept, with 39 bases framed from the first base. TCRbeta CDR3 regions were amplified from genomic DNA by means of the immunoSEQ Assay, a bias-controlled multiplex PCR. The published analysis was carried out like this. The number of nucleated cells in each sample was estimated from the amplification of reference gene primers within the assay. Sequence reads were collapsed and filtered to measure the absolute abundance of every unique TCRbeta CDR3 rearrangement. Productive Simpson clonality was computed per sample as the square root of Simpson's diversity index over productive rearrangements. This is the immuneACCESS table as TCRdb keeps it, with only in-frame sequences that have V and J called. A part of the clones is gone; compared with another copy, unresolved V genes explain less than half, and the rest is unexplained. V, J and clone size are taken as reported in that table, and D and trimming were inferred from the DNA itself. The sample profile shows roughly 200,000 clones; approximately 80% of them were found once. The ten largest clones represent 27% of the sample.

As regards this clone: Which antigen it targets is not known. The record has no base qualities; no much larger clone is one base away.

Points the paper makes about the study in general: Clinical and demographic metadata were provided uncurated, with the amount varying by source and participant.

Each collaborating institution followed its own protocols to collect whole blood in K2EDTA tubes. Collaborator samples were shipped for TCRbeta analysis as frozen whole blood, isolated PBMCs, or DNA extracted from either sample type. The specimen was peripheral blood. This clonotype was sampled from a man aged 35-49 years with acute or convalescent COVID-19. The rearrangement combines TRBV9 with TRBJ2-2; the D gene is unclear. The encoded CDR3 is CASSGQNTGELFF. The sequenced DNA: TGTGCCAGCAGCGGACAGAACACCGGGGAGCTGTTTTTT.